Sequencing of this TCR beta chain was carried out in a study of CD8 T cells in Susac syndrome. Reverse transcription of roughly 0.5 to 1 ug RNA used random hexamers. MiXCR, run by TCRdb on the immunoSEQ multiplex PCR reads, gives a single entry per CDR3 protein. The table has more than 200,000 distinct CDR3 sequences, about 90% seen once. Germline values: CDR1 GTSNPN, CDR2 SVGIG (reference sequence). The CDR3 loop spans 11 amino acids. V was clipped by 4 bases and J by 8 bases, with 9 bases between them. This chain links TRBV30 with TRBJ2-4, with unresolved D. The sequence was obtained from a human donor with multiple sclerosis. Sequencing was done on a sample of CD8+ T cells from PBMCs. CDR3 region: CAWIKGDIQYF. The CDR3 coding sequence is TGTGCCTGGATAAAGGGCGACATTCAGTACTTC.